The next 31 T cell receptor beta chains were all read from a single sample in a study of shared clonotypes between healthy human individuals. The method was immunoSEQ multiplex PCR; TCRdb's version includes in-frame clones alone and lacks a portion of them. The sample carries millions of clones, over 85% recorded once. The sequenced sample consisted of naive CD4+ T cells sorted from blood. The sample's subset: CD45RA+ positively selected. The source is a man aged 18 to 30 in good health.

This chain uses TRBV9 with TRBJ2-3, with 10 bases that match TRBD2. The V gene's germline CDR1 is SGDLS and CDR2 YYNGEE. V shed 0 bases, J shed 5 bases, and the junction held 9 bases outside the gene matches. This CDR3 is 17 amino acids long. CDR3 loop: CASSVDWPSGSGDTQYF. CDR3 DNA: TGTGCCAGCAGCGTAGATTGGCCTAGCGGGAGTGGAGATACGCAGTATTTT.

The rearrangement uses TRBV12-5 and TRBJ2-5; the D gene could be TRBD1 or TRBD2 (6 bases each). The germline gives CDR1 LGHNT, CDR2 FRNRAP. CDR3 length equals 16 residues. V dropped 6 bases and J dropped 2 bases, with 19 bases sitting between them. The CDR3 region is CASGRGQPGAQETQYF. The DNA for the CDR3 is TGTGCTAGTGGGCGTGGACAGCCGGGGGCACAAGAGACCCAGTACTTC.

The chain links TRBV7-8 to TRBJ2-7; a weak D match, TRBD2 (6 bases). Deletions cut 7 bases from V and 2 bases from J, with 12 bases between. CDR1 SGHVS and CDR2 FQNEAQ come from the germline V gene. The CDR3 runs to 13 residues. The CDR3 spells CASTREKAYEQYF. The CDR3 DNA follows: TGTGCCAGCACTCGGGAGAAAGCCTACGAGCAGTACTTC.

The chain joins TRBV5-5 to TRBJ1-2; no reliable D call. Looked up from germline, CDR1 is SGHKS and CDR2 is YYEKEE (reference sequence). This CDR3 has 16 residues. Trimming shortened V by 2 bases and J by 4 bases, and 18 bases separated the two germline ends. DNA of the CDR3: TGTGCCAGCAGCTTCTCCCTCACTCTGGGGTTCTATGGCTACACCTTC. Encoded protein: CASSFSLTLGFYGYTF.

V usage is TRBV5-1 and J usage is TRBJ2-5, with unresolved D. Trimming stripped 4 bases from V and 5 bases from J, with 15 bases between. In germline, CDR1 is SGHRS, CDR2 YFSETQ. The length of the CDR3 is 14 residues. CDR3 sequence: CASSTEGISETQYF. DNA of the CDR3: TGCGCCAGCAGCACCGAAGGTATATCGGAGACCCAGTACTTC.

This clone was seen just once. This chain uses TRBV5-1 with TRBJ2-2; D is perhaps TRBD1 or TRBD2 (6 bases each). V was trimmed by 3 bases and J by 5 bases, leaving 11 bases between them. This CDR3 comprises 14 residues. Germline V gene sequence: CDR1 SGHRS, CDR2 YFSETQ. The CDR3 protein is CASSYQGGTGELFF. CDR3 sequence (DNA): TGCGCCAGCAGCTACCAAGGGGGGACCGGGGAGCTGTTTTTT.

This chain links TRBV6-5 with TRBJ2-5; TRBD2 is a possible D gene (5 bases). The V gene's germline CDR1 is MNHEY and CDR2 SVGAGI. The CDR3 has 15 amino acids. V lost 2 bases to trimming and J lost 2 bases, with 12 bases between them. The CDR3 sequence is CASSYLTRDQETQYF. CDR3 coding DNA: TGTGCCAGCAGTTACCTTACTAGGGATCAAGAGACCCAGTACTTC.

The J gene is TRBJ2-7, the V gene TRBV5-8; 8 positions match TRBD2. With 3 bases clipped from V and 2 bases from J, the junction kept 1 base outside the gene matches. Germline CDR1 SGHTS, CDR2 YDEGEE. This CDR3 is built from 13 residues. CDR3 coding DNA: TGTGCCAGCAGCTCTAGCGGGCCCTACGAGCAGTACTTC. Its translation: CASSSSGPYEQYF.

The V call is TRBV7-2, the J call TRBJ2-1, with 13 bases lining up with TRBD2. The CDR3 loop spans 17 amino acids. Looked up from germline, CDR1 is SGHTA and CDR2 is FQGNSA. Trimming cost V 5 bases and J 8 bases; bases outside gene matches: 12. The CDR3: CASSPRRTSGSSDEQFF. CDR3 sequence (DNA): TGTGCCAGCAGCCCCCGTAGGACTAGCGGGAGTTCGGATGAGCAGTTCTTC.

The chain has TRBV30 and TRBJ1-2; 9 nucleotides align to TRBD1. The CDR3 runs to 15 residues. Germline CDR1 reads GTSNPN; CDR2 reads SVGIG (reference sequence). The V gene end was trimmed by 1 base and the J gene end by 4 bases; junction bases not matched to a gene: 7. CDR3 nucleotides: TGTGCCTGGAGTGCTACTACAGGGGGCTCCTATGGCTACACCTTC. Protein: CAWSATTGGSYGYTF. Based on the CDR3 plus reference TRBV30 and TRBJ1-2, the full variable domain is SQTIHQWPATLVQPVGSPLSLECTVEGTSNPNLYWYRQAAGRGLQLLFYSVGIGQISSEVPQNLSASRPQDRQFILSSKKLLLSDSGFYLCAWSATTGGSYGYTFGSGTRLTVV.

Regarding this clone: The same CDR3 also results from other DNA sequences found in this sample. The chain uses TRBV18 and TRBJ2-7, with a weak D call TRBD1 (6 bases). Germline CDR1 KGHSH, CDR2 LQKENI. This CDR3 comprises 15 residues. V gave up 2 bases and J gave up 3 bases, with 14 bases separating them. The CDR3 DNA sequence: TGTGCCAGCTCACCAGGGCAGGGGATCAGCTACGAGCAGTACTTC. It translates to CASSPGQGISYEQYF. The full variable domain, in which reference TRBV18 and TRBJ2-7 provide the parts outside the CDR3, is NAGVMQNPRHLVRRRGQEARLRCSPMKGHSHVYWYRQLPEEGLKFMVYLQKENIIDESGMPKERFSAEFPKEGPSILRIQQVVRGDSAAYFCASSPGQGISYEQYFGPGTRLTVT.

Remarks on this clone: Other DNA sequences of this sample code for an identical CDR3. The gene calls are TRBV18 and TRBJ2-1, with 11 bases aligning to TRBD2. Germline lookup yields CDR1 KGHSH and CDR2 LQKENI. Losses at the gene ends were 2 bases for V and 7 bases for J; bases not matched to a gene: 4. This CDR3 region has 15 residues. CDR3 nucleotide sequence: TGTGCCAGCTCACCAACTAGCGGGAGTACGAATGAGCAGTTCTTC. It is translated as CASSPTSGSTNEQFF.

The J gene is TRBJ2-7, the V gene TRBV30, with 11 positions matching TRBD2. Germline CDR1 GTSNPN, CDR2 SVGIG (reference sequence). The ends lost 2 bases at V and 1 base at J; junction bases unmatched: 4. The CDR3 length is 15 residues. The CDR3 spells CAWSLGLAASYEQYF. The CDR3 region has the DNA TGTGCCTGGAGTCTGGGACTAGCGGCATCCTACGAGCAGTACTTC.

The V gene is TRBV6-6, the J gene TRBJ2-5; D is unresolved. Between the trimmed V and J ends, which lost 0 bases and 2 bases, there was a span of 4 bases. CDR3 size: 13 residues. From germline, CDR1 is MNHNY and CDR2 SVGAGI (reference sequence). CDR3 amino acids: CASSYSAQETQYF. CDR3 coding DNA: TGTGCCAGCAGTTACTCGGCGCAAGAGACCCAGTACTTC.

The chain links TRBV19 to TRBJ1-6; TRBD1 aligns across 9 bases. The CDR3 length is 15 residues. Per the germline V gene, CDR1 is LNHDA and CDR2 is SQIVND (reference sequence). The junction had 5 bases not matched to a gene; V was cut back by 5 bases and J by 6 bases. CDR3: CASSYPGQGNSPLHF. The CDR3 DNA is TGTGCCAGTAGTTATCCGGGACAGGGTAATTCACCCCTCCACTTT.

J is TRBJ1-6 and V is TRBV5-1; 9 positions match TRBD1. The V gene's germline CDR1 is SGHRS and CDR2 YFSETQ. V gave up 3 bases and J gave up 7 bases; unmatched junction bases: 5. This CDR3 region has 15 residues. CDR3 coding DNA: TGCGCCAGCAGCTGGGCCGACAGGGGGAATTCACCCCTCCACTTT. Its protein product is CASSWADRGNSPLHF.

The genes are TRBV10-3 and TRBJ2-7; D tentatively reads TRBD1 or TRBD2 (5 bases each). Germline V CDR1 and CDR2: ENHRY, SYGVKD. The V end lost 11 bases, the J end lost 6 bases, and 17 bases lay between the germline ends. The CDR3 is made up of 12 amino acids. In DNA form, the CDR3 reads TGTGCCGGGGGTAGCGCGCTCGGCGAGCAGTACTTC. It codes for CAGGSALGEQYF.

The gene calls are TRBV27 and TRBJ1-6; D is uncertain. In germline, CDR1 is MNHEY, CDR2 SMNVEV (reference sequence). The V and J ends lost 3 bases and 7 bases respectively, with 13 bases between them. The CDR3 runs to 15 residues. CDR3: CASSLFRLQNSPLHF. The CDR3 DNA sequence: TGTGCCAGCAGTTTGTTTCGCCTGCAAAATTCACCCCTCCACTTT.

This chain uses TRBV7-9 with TRBJ2-2, with 16 positions matching TRBD2. The germline V gene has CDR1 SEHNR and CDR2 FQNEAQ (reference sequence). V shed 4 bases and J 5 bases; nucleotides not matched to a gene: 7. The CDR3 totals 18 residues. The CDR3 loop is CASSSGLAGGPRTGELFF. As DNA, the CDR3 is TGTGCCAGCAGCTCGGGACTAGCGGGAGGGCCGAGGACCGGGGAGCTGTTTTTT.

V and J are TRBV7-2 and TRBJ2-2; 7 bases fit TRBD1. The CDR3 is 15 amino acids. V trimming: 6 bases; J trimming: 0 bases; junction bases outside the gene matches: 4. CDR1 SGHTA and CDR2 FQGNSA come from the germline V gene. In nucleotides, the CDR3 is TGTGCCAGCAGAATAGGACAGGCGAACACCGGGGAGCTGTTTTTT. Translation gives CASRIGQANTGELFF.

For this clone: Other DNA sequences in the same sample also yield this CDR3. The V call is TRBV18, the J call TRBJ1-2; 8 bases are a match to TRBD1. CDR3 length equals 14 residues. V lost 6 bases, J lost 2 bases, and 5 bases stayed unmatched. Germline V gene data show CDR1 as KGHSH and CDR2 as LQKENI. The DNA of the CDR3 is TGTGCCAGCTCGCCAGGGGGCGCGAACTATGGCTACACCTTC. Residues: CASSPGGANYGYTF.

This clone appeared a single time. Additional DNA sequences in this sample encode the identical CDR3. The chain recombines TRBV7-3 with TRBJ2-3, with 7 bases that match TRBD2. The V and J ends lost 0 bases and 4 bases, in that order; junction bases with no gene match: 4. The CDR3 contains 15 residues. The germline V gene has CDR1 SGHTA and CDR2 FQGTGA. The CDR3 sequence: CASSLTPLAADTQYF. CDR3 nucleotides: TGTGCCAGCAGCTTAACTCCCCTAGCGGCAGATACGCAGTATTTT.

J is TRBJ1-1 and V is TRBV10-3, with TRBD1 matching 9 bases. The CDR3 length is 13 residues. Germline V gene data show CDR1 as ENHRY and CDR2 as SYGVKD. J lost 4 bases, V lost 6 bases, and 3 bases had no gene match. The CDR3 is CAIRTGGGTEAFF. As DNA, the CDR3 is TGTGCCATCAGGACAGGGGGTGGCACTGAAGCTTTCTTT.

Concerning this clone: This sequence may be a read error, since a much larger clone differs from it by one base. The CDR3 nucleotides are TGTGCCTGGAGCGAGGGTCCCTTGGGATTACACTATGGCTACACCTTC. Translation gives CAWSEGPLGLHYGYTF. The chain recombines TRBV30 with TRBJ1-2; the D is unclear. The CDR3 covers 16 residues. V lost 3 bases and J lost 3, with 20 bases in between. Looked up from germline, CDR1 is GTSNPN and CDR2 is SVGIG (reference sequence).

Points on this clone: Other DNA sequences of this sample code for an identical CDR3. The rearrangement uses TRBV7-8 and TRBJ1-5, with D maybe TRBD1 (5 bases). Germline lookup yields CDR1 SGHVS and CDR2 FQNEAQ. The germline V and J ends were trimmed by 3 bases and 4 bases, with 10 bases remaining between them. This CDR3 is built from 14 residues. The CDR3 coding sequence is TGTGCCAGCAGCTTGGTCGACAGTAATCAGCCCCAGCATTTT. The encoded protein is CASSLVDSNQPQHF.

The rearrangement uses TRBV25-1 and TRBJ2-1, with TRBD2 matching over 8 bases. The CDR3 length is 10 residues. CDR1 is MGHDK, CDR2 SYGVNS, per germline. Trimming removed 7 bases from V and 12 bases from J; junction bases left unmatched: 2. The CDR3 region is CASNSGTQFF. The CDR3 DNA follows: TGTGCCAGCAATAGCGGGACGCAGTTCTTC.

This chain joins TRBV5-5 and TRBJ2-5; no reliable D call. The V gene's germline CDR1 is SGHKS and CDR2 YYEKEE (reference sequence). V was trimmed by 1 base and J by 3 bases, leaving 13 bases between them. This CDR3 region has 15 residues. The CDR3 reads CASSLMRLREETQYF. Here the CDR3 DNA reads TGTGCCAGCAGCTTGATGAGGTTACGGGAAGAGACCCAGTACTTC.

The chain is built from TRBV28 and TRBJ1-2, with 8 bases aligning to TRBD1. Trimming removed 7 bases from V and 2 bases from J; junction bases left unmatched: 6. CDR1 is MDHEN and CDR2 is SYDVKM in the germline V gene. The CDR3 runs 14 residues. CDR3 bases: TGTGCCAGCACCCAGGGGGCACGGAACTATGGCTACACCTTC. It specifies CASTQGARNYGYTF.

The rearrangement joins TRBV11-2 to TRBJ2-1; D call uncertain. Germline assignment: CDR1 SGHAT and CDR2 FQNNGV. The V gene lost 0 bases and the J gene lost 2 bases, with 8 bases spanning the gap. The CDR3 contains 15 residues. The CDR3 DNA reads TGTGCCAGCAGCTTAGACGGGTATCCCTACAATGAGCAGTTCTTC. Protein sequence: CASSLDGYPYNEQFF.

This clone is a singleton in its sample. This sequence joins TRBV10-3 and TRBJ2-3; no reliable D call. The V end lost 4 bases, the J end lost 2 bases, and 13 bases lay between the germline ends. This CDR3 region has 15 residues. Germline CDR1 and CDR2: ENHRY and SYGVKD. This CDR3 reads CAISGVGSLTDTQYF. For the CDR3, the DNA is TGTGCCATCAGTGGAGTCGGCTCCCTCACAGATACGCAGTATTTT.

The CDR3 DNA is TGTGCCAGCAGTGAAGCCGGGTTTAGTGGCTACACCTTC. This sequence encodes CASSEAGFSGYTF. The V call is TRBV6-1, the J call TRBJ1-2; D not resolved. Germline values: CDR1 MNHNS, CDR2 SASEGT. Trimming shortened V by 0 bases and J by 7 bases, and 9 bases separated the two germline ends. This CDR3 contains 13 residues.